Listed below are T cell receptor beta chains from one sample, sequenced in a study of Graves' ophthalmopathy and Graves' hyperthyroidism. TCRdb reprocessed the multiplex PCR reads with MiXCR, giving one entry per CDR3 protein. The data hold over 500,000 distinct CDR3 sequences, with about 20% observed a single time. The sequenced material came from peripheral blood. These receptors originate from a woman younger than 30 with stable Graves' hyperthyroidism. Some clones in this sample may be carry-over from other donors' samples. CDR3s include the opening cysteine and the closing phenylalanine or tryptophan. The order of the fields is V gene, D gene, J gene, clone size, CDR3 protein, CDR3 DNA. D genes are given only for firm matches. Not every row has a clone size; where given, it reads once, few, many or a size class.

>TRBV25-1|-|TRBJ2-5|many
CASSESGGLYQETQYF
TGTGCCAGCAGTGAATCGGGCGGTCTGTACCAAGAGACCCAGTACTTC
>TRBV5-1|-|TRBJ2-5|-
CASTGQQETQYF
TGCGCCAGCACCGGGCAGCAAGAGACCCAGTACTTC
>TRBV9|-|TRBJ1-2|many
CASSAPGDGYTF
TGTGCCAGCAGCGCACCAGGGGACGGCTACACCTTC
>TRBV20-1|TRBD1|TRBJ1-1|many
CSARNGDRVLMNTEAFF
TGCAGTGCTAGAAACGGGGACAGGGTGCTCATGAACACTGAAGCTTTCTTT
>TRBV7-8|-|TRBJ1-1|-
CASSPYDRNTEAFF
TGTGCCAGCAGCCCGTACGACAGGAACACTGAAGCTTTCTTT
>TRBV6-5|-|TRBJ2-5|few
CASSYSMRPSQETQYF
TGTGCCAGCAGTTACTCGATGCGCCCGAGCCAAGAGACCCAGTACTTC
>TRBV6-2/TRBV6-3|-|TRBJ1-5|many
CASSPPPVYSNQPQHF
TGTGCCAGCAGTCCCCCGCCCGTATATAGCAATCAGCCCCAGCATTTT
>TRBV6-5|-|TRBJ1-2|-
CASSSPTAYGYTF
TGTGCCAGCAGTTCCCCCACAGCCTATGGCTACACCTTC
>TRBV6-1|-|TRBJ1-6|-
CASSELQFGNSPLHF
TGTGCCAGCAGTGAATTGCAGTTTGGGAATTCACCCCTCCACTTT
>TRBV19|TRBD1|TRBJ1-5|-
CASSKGGRGSNQPQHF
TGTGCCAGTAGTAAAGGGGGCAGAGGTAGCAATCAGCCCCAGCATTTT
>TRBV29-1|TRBD2|TRBJ2-5|many
CSAAPGGRETQYF
TGCAGCGCCGCTCCGGGGGGAAGAGAGACCCAGTACTTC
>TRBV25-1|TRBD2|TRBJ2-5|many
CASSEYTLAGGETQYF
TGTGCCAGCAGTGAATATACCCTAGCGGGGGGAGAGACCCAGTACTTC
>TRBV18|TRBD1|TRBJ2-7|-
CASSQNRGIADYEQYF
TGTGCCAGCTCACAAAACAGGGGGATCGCAGACTACGAGCAGTACTTC
>TRBV29-1|TRBD1|TRBJ1-2|-
CSVEVRDRKTNYGYTF
TGCAGCGTTGAAGTTCGGGACAGGAAAACTAACTATGGCTACACCTTC
>TRBV6-1|-|TRBJ1-4|-
CASAGQPNEKLFF
TGTGCCAGCGCCGGACAGCCTAATGAAAAACTGTTTTTT
>TRBV6-1|TRBD2|TRBJ2-5|-
CASRRAGASQETQYF
TGTGCCAGCAGAAGGGCGGGAGCCTCCCAAGAGACCCAGTACTTC
>TRBV29-1|-|TRBJ1-1|many
CSVEGGMGTEAFF
TGCAGCGTTGAAGGGGGAATGGGGACTGAAGCTTTCTTT
>TRBV28|-|TRBJ1-2|-
CASRALALYGYTF
TGTGCCAGCAGAGCTTTAGCCCTCTATGGCTACACCTTC
>TRBV6-5|-|TRBJ1-2|many
CASSYSEGWNGYTF
TGTGCCAGCAGTTACTCGGAGGGTTGGAATGGCTACACCTTC
>TRBV28|-|TRBJ1-3|-
CASSLSYTRSSGNTIYF
TGTGCCAGCAGTTTATCATACACGAGGAGCTCTGGAAACACCATATATTTT
>TRBV28|-|TRBJ2-7|many
CASSFRGYRVTGEQYF
TGTGCCAGCAGTTTTCGTGGGTATAGGGTAACGGGGGAGCAGTACTTC
>TRBV4-3|-|TRBJ2-7|-
CASSQEAIALRSEQYF
TGCGCCAGCAGCCAAGAAGCAATAGCCTTGAGGTCCGAGCAGTACTTC
>TRBV11-2|TRBD1|TRBJ2-7|-
CASSLLGGNSYEQYF
TGTGCCAGCAGCTTGCTAGGGGGCAATTCCTACGAGCAGTACTTC
>TRBV18|-|TRBJ2-7|many
CASSPEASTHYEQYF
TGTGCCAGCTCACCAGAGGCTAGCACCCACTACGAGCAGTACTTC
>TRBV29-1|-|TRBJ2-7|many
CSVEILEGKYYEQYF
TGCAGCGTTGAGATCTTAGAAGGGAAATACTACGAGCAGTACTTC
>TRBV6-5|-|TRBJ2-7|many
CASSYKPRGTGEQYF
TGTGCCAGCAGTTACAAACCCAGGGGAACGGGGGAGCAGTACTTC
>TRBV6-5|-|TRBJ2-7|-
CASSYSRGTEQYF
TGTGCCAGCAGTTACTCCCGGGGGACCGAGCAGTACTTC
>TRBV6-2/TRBV6-3|-|TRBJ2-7|few
CASSGLTYEQYF
TGTGCCAGCAGTGGACTGACCTACGAGCAGTACTTC
>TRBV20-1|-|TRBJ1-2|few
CSRDSTLYGYTF
TGCAGCCGGGACTCTACCCTATATGGCTACACCTTC
>TRBV11-2|-|TRBJ1-6|-
CASSLVVGSPLHF
TGTGCCAGCAGCTTAGTGGTCGGTTCACCCCTCCACTTT
>TRBV2|-|TRBJ2-7|-
CASRSPPGTKIGGYEQYF
TGTGCCAGCAGAAGTCCCCCAGGGACAAAAATTGGGGGCTACGAGCAGTACTTC
>TRBV3-1|TRBD1|TRBJ1-3|-
CASSPQWTGAGNTIYF
TGTGCCAGCAGCCCTCAATGGACAGGGGCAGGAAACACCATATATTTT
>TRBV20-1|-|TRBJ2-7|many
CSARDIKSYEQYF
TGCAGTGCTAGAGATATCAAGTCCTACGAGCAGTACTTC
>TRBV14|-|TRBJ1-5|few
CASSQDLLSISGGPNSNQPQHF
TGTGCCAGCAGCCAAGACTTACTCTCGATTTCGGGGGGCCCCAATAGCAATCAGCCCCAGCATTTT
>TRBV15|TRBD2|TRBJ2-2|many
CATSRHSGSNTGELVF
TGTGCCACCAGCAGACATAGCGGGTCGAACACCGGGGAGCTGGTTTTT
>TRBV30|-|TRBJ2-2|few
CAWTGTNTGELFF
TGTGCCTGGACGGGTACGAACACCGGGGAGCTGTTTTTT
>TRBV7-9|-|TRBJ1-6|-
CASSLGQGYNSPLHF
TGTGCCAGCAGCTTAGGCCAAGGCTATAATTCACCCCTCCACTTT
>TRBV6-5|-|TRBJ1-1|-
CASSHNGRNTEAFF
TGTGCCAGCAGTCACAACGGTCGGAACACTGAAGCTTTCTTT
>TRBV7-9|TRBD1|TRBJ1-1|many
CAAYEVGQLNTEAFF
TGTGCCGCATACGAGGTGGGACAGTTGAACACTGAAGCTTTCTTT
>TRBV28|-|TRBJ2-2|many
CASSSPPGSGNTGELFF
TGTGCCAGCAGTTCCCCCCCGGGTAGCGGGAACACCGGGGAGCTGTTTTTT
>TRBV6-5|-|TRBJ1-1|-
CASSYIGGGTEASF
TGTGCCAGCAGTTACATAGGGGGGGGCACTGAAGCTTCCTTT
>TRBV7-2|TRBD1|TRBJ2-5|-
CASSGRTGKTQYF
TGTGCCAGCAGCGGGCGGACAGGGAAGACCCAGTACTTC
>TRBV6-1|-|TRBJ2-7|-
CASILAYEQYF
TGTGCCAGCATACTAGCCTACGAGCAGTACTTC
>TRBV6-1|TRBD1|TRBJ1-3|few
CASRDREGNTIYF
TGTGCCAGCAGGGACAGGGAGGGAAACACCATATATTTT
>TRBV6-1|TRBD1|TRBJ1-1|many
CASRVTGGTEAFF
TGTGCCAGCAGGGTAACAGGGGGCACTGAGGCTTTCTTT
>TRBV12-3/TRBV12-4|-|TRBJ1-1|few
CASSIRQTTEAFF
TGTGCCAGCAGTATAAGACAGACCACTGAAGCTTTCTTT
>TRBV5-1|TRBD1|TRBJ2-7|few
CASSLDPTGLTYEQYF
TGCGCCAGCAGCTTGGACCCGACAGGGCTCACCTACGAGCAGTACTTC
>TRBV27|TRBD1|TRBJ1-5|many
CASSSGQGYSNQPQHF
TGTGCCAGCAGCTCGGGACAGGGGTATAGCAATCAGCCCCAGCATTTT
>TRBV4-1|-|TRBJ2-7|many
CASSQEGDEQYF
TGCGCCAGCAGCCAAGAAGGGGACGAGCAGTACTTC
>TRBV6-1|-|TRBJ2-4|-
CASSDWSEENIQYF
TGTGCCAGCAGTGATTGGAGCGAGGAAAACATTCAGTACTTC
>TRBV6-5|-|TRBJ1-5|many
CASSSQQNQPQHF
TGTGCCAGCAGTTCTCAGCAGAATCAGCCCCAGCATTTT